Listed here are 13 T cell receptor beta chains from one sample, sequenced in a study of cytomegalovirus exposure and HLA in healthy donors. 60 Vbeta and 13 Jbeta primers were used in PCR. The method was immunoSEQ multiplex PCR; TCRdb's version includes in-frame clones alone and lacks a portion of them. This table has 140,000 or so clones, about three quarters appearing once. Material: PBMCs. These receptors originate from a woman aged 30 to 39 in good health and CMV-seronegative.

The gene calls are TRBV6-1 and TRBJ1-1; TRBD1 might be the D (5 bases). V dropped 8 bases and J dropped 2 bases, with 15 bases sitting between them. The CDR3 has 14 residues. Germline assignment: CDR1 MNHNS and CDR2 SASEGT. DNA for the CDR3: TGTGCCAGCCGAATTGGACAAACTAACACTGAAGCTTTCTTT. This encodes CASRIGQTNTEAFF.

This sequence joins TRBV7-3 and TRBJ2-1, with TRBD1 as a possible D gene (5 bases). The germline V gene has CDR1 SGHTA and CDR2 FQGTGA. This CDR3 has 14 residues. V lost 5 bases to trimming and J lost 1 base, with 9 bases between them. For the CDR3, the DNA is TGTGCCAGCAGCGCCCCAGGGTCCTACAATGAGCAGTTCTTC. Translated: CASSAPGSYNEQFF.

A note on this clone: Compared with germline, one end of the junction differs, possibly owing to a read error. For the CDR3, the DNA is TGTGCCAGCAGCCAGTTAGGGCGGGGGGGCCTTGATGAGCGGTTCTTC. Protein: CASSQLGRGGLDERFF. The chain joins TRBV5-6 to TRBJ2-1, with 9 positions matching TRBD2. Germline V gene lookup returns CDR1 SGHDT and CDR2 YYEEEE. The CDR3 length is 16 residues.

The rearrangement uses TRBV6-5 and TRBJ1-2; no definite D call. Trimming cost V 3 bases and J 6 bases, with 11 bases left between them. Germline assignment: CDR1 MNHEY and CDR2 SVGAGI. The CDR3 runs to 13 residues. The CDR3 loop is CASSYGHPDGYTF. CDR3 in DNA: TGTGCCAGCAGTTATGGGCATCCTGATGGCTACACCTTC.

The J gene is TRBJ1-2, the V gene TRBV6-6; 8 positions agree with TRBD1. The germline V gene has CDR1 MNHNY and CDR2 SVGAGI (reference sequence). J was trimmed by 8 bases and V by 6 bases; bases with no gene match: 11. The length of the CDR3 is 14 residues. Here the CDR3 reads CASRNSGQGGGYTF. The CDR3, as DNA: TGTGCCAGCAGAAATTCTGGACAGGGAGGAGGCTACACCTTC.

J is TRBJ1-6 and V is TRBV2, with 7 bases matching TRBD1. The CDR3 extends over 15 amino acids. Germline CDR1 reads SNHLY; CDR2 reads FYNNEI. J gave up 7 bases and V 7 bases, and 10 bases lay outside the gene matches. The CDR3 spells CASTARTGVNSPLHF. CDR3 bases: TGTGCCAGCACTGCCCGAACAGGGGTCAATTCACCCCTCCACTTT.

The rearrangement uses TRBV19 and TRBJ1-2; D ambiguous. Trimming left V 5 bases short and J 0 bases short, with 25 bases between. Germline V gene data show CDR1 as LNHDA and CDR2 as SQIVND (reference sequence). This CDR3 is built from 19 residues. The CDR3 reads CASSGRLGDPVGTNYGYTF. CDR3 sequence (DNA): TGTGCCAGTAGTGGTCGATTGGGCGACCCGGTGGGCACTAACTATGGCTACACCTTC. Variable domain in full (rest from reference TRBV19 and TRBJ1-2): DGGITQSPKYLFRKEGQNVTLSCEQNLNHDAMYWYRQDPGQGLRLIYYSQIVNDFQKGDIAEGYSVSREKKESFPLTVTSAQKNPTAFYLCASSGRLGDPVGTNYGYTFGSGTRLTVV.

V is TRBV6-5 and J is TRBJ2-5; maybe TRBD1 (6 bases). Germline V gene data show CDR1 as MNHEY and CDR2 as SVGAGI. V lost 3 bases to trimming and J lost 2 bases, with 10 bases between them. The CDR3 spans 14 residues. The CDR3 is CASSYLGQQETQYF. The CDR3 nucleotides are TGTGCCAGCAGTTATCTAGGACAGCAAGAGACCCAGTACTTC.

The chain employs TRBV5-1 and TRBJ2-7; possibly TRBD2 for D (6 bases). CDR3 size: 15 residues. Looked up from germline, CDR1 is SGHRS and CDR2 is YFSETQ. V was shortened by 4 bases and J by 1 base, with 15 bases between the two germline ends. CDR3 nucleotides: TGCGCCAGCAGCCCCCCGGACCGGGGGTCCTACGAGCAGTACTTC. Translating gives CASSPPDRGSYEQYF.

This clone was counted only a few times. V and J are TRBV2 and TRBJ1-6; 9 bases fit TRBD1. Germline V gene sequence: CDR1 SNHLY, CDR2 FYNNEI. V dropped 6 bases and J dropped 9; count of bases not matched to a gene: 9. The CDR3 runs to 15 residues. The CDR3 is CASSPERTGVSPLHF. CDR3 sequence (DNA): TGTGCCAGCAGCCCAGAGCGGACAGGGGTTTCACCCCTCCACTTT.

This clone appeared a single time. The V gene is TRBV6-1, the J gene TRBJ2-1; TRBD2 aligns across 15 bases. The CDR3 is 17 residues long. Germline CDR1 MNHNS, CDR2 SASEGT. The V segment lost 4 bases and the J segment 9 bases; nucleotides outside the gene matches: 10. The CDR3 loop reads CASSGGTSGGIAGEQFF. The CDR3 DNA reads TGTGCCAGCAGTGGCGGGACTAGCGGGGGGATCGCGGGTGAGCAGTTCTTC.

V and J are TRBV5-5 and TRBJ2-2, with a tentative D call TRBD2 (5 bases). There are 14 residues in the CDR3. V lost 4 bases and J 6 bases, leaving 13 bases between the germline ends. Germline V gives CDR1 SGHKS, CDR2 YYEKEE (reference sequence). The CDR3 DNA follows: TGTGCCAGCAGCGCATTGGACTTGTCCGGGGAGCTGTTTTTT. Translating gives CASSALDLSGELFF.

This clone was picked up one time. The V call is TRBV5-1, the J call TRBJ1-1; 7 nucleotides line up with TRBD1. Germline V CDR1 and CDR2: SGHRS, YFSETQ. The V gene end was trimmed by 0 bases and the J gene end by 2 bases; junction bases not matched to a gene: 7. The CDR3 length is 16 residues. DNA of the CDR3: TGCGCCAGCAGCTTGGGAGAGAGGACAGGCAACACTGAAGCTTTCTTT. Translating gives CASSLGERTGNTEAFF.